This T cell receptor (beta chain) appears in the sequencing data of a study of T cells expressing NK-cell markers. Looking at the study overall: The sequencing cohort of eight donors included seven HCMV-seropositive individuals and one seronegative individual.

This CDR3 is built from 16 residues. CDR1 and CDR2 from the germline V gene are MNHEY and SMNVEV (reference sequence). Scientists made TCR beta cDNA using 5'RACE template switching with UMIs. TCRdb re-analyzed the 5' RACE reads; it lists each CDR3 protein once, without DNA. The sample totals about 380,000 distinct CDR3 sequences. The specimen sequenced was blood T cells: a sorted CD56 or NKG2C T cell subset, CD4+ or CD8+ T cells, or bulk PBMC T cells (not recorded which). The clonotype was recovered from a man aged 18 to 70 in good health. The chain has TRBV27 and TRBJ1-6. The CDR3 loop reads CASSLARRTSNSPLHF.